Presented here are 5 T cell receptor beta chains from one specimen sequenced in a study of blood T cells in healthy people across ages. The use of a sample-barcoded 5' primer and a J-beta primer mix characterized a second PCR of about 6 to 12 cycles. MiXCR, run by TCRdb on the 5' RACE reads, gives a single entry per CDR3 protein. The sample holds more than 600,000 distinct CDR3 sequences, approximately 25% seen once. In addition, the sample was reused for a study of T cells of mothers and their children.

The sample was blood. The receptor source for this set is a boy younger than 18 in good health.

This chain uses TRBV12-3 or TRBV12-4 with TRBJ1-1; perhaps TRBD1 as D (5 bases). The CDR3 has 13 amino acids. V was trimmed by 1 base and J by 11 bases, leaving 14 bases between them. This CDR3 is CASSLGLGGSAFF. CDR3 sequence (DNA): TGTGCCAGCAGTTTAGGATTGGGGGGTTCGGCTTTCTTT.

This clonotype was counted a few times. This chain links TRBV6-2 or TRBV6-3 with TRBJ1-6; 7 bases fit TRBD1. The V gene end was trimmed by 4 bases and the J gene end by 7 bases; junction bases not matched to a gene: 7. Germline assignment: CDR1 MNHEY and CDR2 SVGEGT. The CDR3 is made up of 15 amino acids. The CDR3 region is CASSSPGTVNSPLHF. The CDR3 bases are TGTGCCAGCAGTTCCCCCGGGACAGTGAATTCACCCCTCCACTTT.

This clonotype was counted a single time. V is TRBV28 and J is TRBJ2-7; weak D call: TRBD1 (6 bases). The CDR3 extends over 14 amino acids. The V gene lost 4 bases and the J gene lost 4 bases, with 14 bases spanning the gap. Germline loops: CDR1 MDHEN, CDR2 SYDVKM. As DNA, the CDR3 is TGTGCCAGCAGTTCGCCCCGACAGGTTTACGAGCAGTACTTC. Translation gives CASSSPRQVYEQYF.

This chain joins TRBV7-8 and TRBJ2-5; D may correspond to TRBD1 or TRBD2 (5 bases each). The end of the DNA fits TRBJ2-1 better, so the J call may be wrong. CDR3 size: 16 residues. The germline V gene encodes CDR1 SGHVS and CDR2 FQNEAQ. In DNA form, the CDR3 reads TGTGCCAGCAGGATGCCGGGGACGACCGTTAACAATGAGCAGTTCTTC. Its protein product is CASRMPGTTVNNEQFF.

V usage is TRBV7-2 and J usage is TRBJ2-1, with D hard to call. This CDR3 spans 15 amino acids. Germline V gene lookup returns CDR1 SGHTA and CDR2 FQGNSA. The V end was cut by 5 bases, the J end by 6 bases, with 17 bases between. CDR3 DNA sequence: TGTGCCAGCAGCCGTGATGGTAAGGTAGGCAATGAGCAGTTCTTC. The encoded protein is CASSRDGKVGNEQFF.